The T cell receptor beta chain described here comes from a study of regulatory T cells in long-lasting Graves disease listed by TCRdb under 2021. In the study overall: Antithyroid drugs had been taken for less than 3 months by newly diagnosed Graves' disease patients. This study used TCR sequencing and RNA sequencing of peripheral blood to compare persistent Graves' disease patients against newly diagnosed Graves' disease patients. The study was conducted in China and was registered as a clinical trial. A total of roughly 33 samples underwent TCR sequencing: 13 from persistent and approximately 20 from newly diagnosed Graves' disease patients.

The CDR3 covers 13 residues, taking in both the cysteine and the phenylalanine. Only the CDR3 region is kept as DNA, spanning 39 bases read in frame from base 1. The germline V gene (reference sequence) yields DFQATT for CDR1 and SNEGSKA for CDR2. Relative to germline, V is 6 bases shorter and J is 6 bases shorter, with 18 bases between their ends. Reading the label with the study, this specimen's time point is: newly diagnosed GD, antithyroid drugs for less than 3 months. For both TCR sequencing and RNA sequencing, RNA was extracted from PBMCs in TRIzol. The diagnosis of Graves' disease followed American Thyroid Association guidelines. Recruitment of patients was carried out at an endocrinology department in Xi'an, China. Each patient gave about 8.1 milliliters of peripheral blood, collected in an EDTA anticoagulant tube. Ficoll Paque Plus density gradient separation was used to isolate PBMCs, and no additional T cell sorting was done. RNA quality was checked with an Agilent 2100 Bioanalyzer and agarose gel, and concentration with a NanoDrop 2000.

This clonotype was picked up many times. The antigen it binds to is not known. No qualities accompany the bases; no much larger clone lies one base away. Library preparation used multiplex PCR. Sequencing instrument: Illumina HiSeq 4000. TCR beta libraries were built with iRepertoire HTBI primers and Arm-PCR amplification of CDR3 regions. Before sequencing, the PCR products underwent gel purification. The study's processing was this. Gene usage analysis of CDR3 amino acid clonotypes relied on the roughly 60 TRBV and around 14 TRBJ segments identified across samples. Filtered high-quality paired reads were merged into contigs using COPE and FqMerger. Contigs were aligned with BLAST to IMGT TRBV, TRBD and TRBJ reference genes, and CDR3 was defined per IMGT. Any clonotype with a frequency above 0.1% was classified as a highly expanded clone. Repertoire diversity was measured by Shannon entropy, and V-J evenness by the Gini coefficient. A clonotype found in more than one individual was treated as public. The public sequencing data were trimmed at Q25 with fastp and processed into clonotypes with MiXCR by TCRdb, which kept only in-frame beta chains. Records with the same CDR3 protein are collapsed into one entry carrying the most frequent genes and DNA. TCRdb, not the original authors, processed these V and J calls. The sample data list about 620,000 distinct CDR3 sequences, and 16% of these were observed just once. The biggest ten clones account for 18% of the sample.

Paper-wide results and their limitations: Sequencing and analysis were limited to the TCR beta chain. Persistent Graves' disease patients showed lower TCR Shannon entropy and fewer highly expanded clones than newly diagnosed patients, suggesting clonal expansion. TRBV28, TRBJ1-2 and TRBJ2-5 were preferentially used in persistent disease, while TRBV20-1 and TRBJ2-1 were favored in newly diagnosed disease. The authors acknowledged the small sample size as a limitation that may reduce accuracy. More public clonotypes were shared among persistent patients (approximately 3,000) than among newly diagnosed patients (roughly 1,000). Because the primary lesion, thyroid tissue, could not be accessed, the study looked at peripheral blood alone.

These records were also assigned to another study, of T cells in Graves' hyperthyroidism and ophthalmopathy. As noted in the second study: Graves' hyperthyroidism was defined as stable when no progression to ophthalmopathy occurred over 18 months of follow-up. Hyperthyroidism patients were newly diagnosed, with disease duration under 2 months, and aged 18 to 65 years. Any patient with an uncontrolled infection, another autoimmune disease, pregnancy or lactation was excluded. Diagnoses were based on clinical symptoms, serum thyroxine and TRAb, thyroid ultrasound and orbital computed tomography. The first round of RT-PCR for the TCR CDR3 was performed with the HTBI primer set and the Qiagen OneStep RT-PCR kit. Most expanded thyroid clonotypes (frequency above 0.001) were also detected in blood, a finding suggesting that blood repertoires may reflect thyroid immune responses. Ophthalmopathy was separated from stable hyperthyroidism by a 13 V-J signature model, with around 90% sensitivity and roughly 81% specificity obtained in cross-validation and 80%/75% obtained in testing. In validation, the model predicted progression to ophthalmopathy with approximately 70% sensitivity and less than 80% specificity, a median of around six months before onset. To identify distinguishing TCR V-J signatures, a discovery cohort of about 100 patients was used, comprising 43 with Graves' ophthalmopathy and approximately 58 with stable Graves' hyperthyroidism. An independent validation cohort of around 19 hyperthyroidism patients and 17 patients who later progressed to ophthalmopathy tested prospective prediction of ophthalmopathy. For training and testing, the 80 to 100 patients in the discovery cohort were randomly divided in a 7:3 ratio. In addition, the study compared T-cell repertoires in thyroid tissue and in blood from a handful of Graves' hyperthyroidism patients. After blood sampling, hyperthyroidism patients were treated with methimazole at a starting dose of 30 mg daily, and ophthalmopathy patients were treated with high-dose intravenous methylprednisolone. Libraries were constructed in a second round of multiplex PCR, after which size selection and purification were performed. Libraries were sequenced paired-end with 100 bp reads on an Illumina HiSeq2000. SOAPnuke was used to process the raw data, throwing out any read that contained adapters or uncalled bases, had a mean Phred below 15, or lacked an exact constant-primer or identifier match. COPE v1.2.5 was used to merge the high-quality paired reads, and each unique nucleotide sequence was defined as a clonotype. MiTCR v1.1 was used to align clonotypes to the IMGT TRBV, TRBD and TRBJ reference segments. The analysis included only V-J combinations with a frequency above 0.0001, which together covered around 99% of the repertoires. A TCS score was defined as the ratio between F50 (clonal expansion) and ExV (chaos), using BLOSUM62-based TCRdist between CDR3 peptides within each V-J. Welch's t-statistics and random forest reduced several hundred V-J features to fewer than 15, which were used in a naive Bayes classifier (R e1071). Sample size was not statistically predetermined, and blinding of investigators to group allocation was not performed. The paper reports TCR Vbeta CDR3 sequencing of approximately 140 peripheral blood samples: 40 or so ophthalmopathy, approximately 74 hyperthyroidism and 17 progressor patients.

This receptor chain uses TRBV20-1 and TRBJ2-7, with the D segment possibly TRBD1 or TRBD2, each aligning over 5 bases. This clonotype was obtained from a woman aged 25 to 45 with Graves disease. Donor details come from another sample of the same person, matched by shared clones. The sample was peripheral blood mononuclear cells (PBMCs), taken at new diagnosis, from a patient treated with antithyroid drugs. The nucleotide sequence reads as follows: TGCAGTGCCCCGGGACGGCTCAACGGCGAGCAGTACTTC. Its protein product is CSAPGRLNGEQYF.